This note documents a single T cell receptor (beta chain) sequence. V lost 7 bases, J lost 6 bases, and 20 bases lay in between. This CDR3 contains 15 residues. Germline V gives CDR1 SNHLY, CDR2 FYNNEI. This sample was taken from a study of T cell responses to AZD1222 COVID-19 vaccine. Clones were sequenced by immunoSEQ multiplex PCR, and TCRdb holds only the in-frame ones, with some missing. The sample shows about 130,000 clones, 70% to 90% of them seen only once. Sequenced material: peripheral blood, taken on day 0 of AZD1222 vaccination. This TCR derives from an adult in good health. This chain connects TRBV2 to TRBJ2-3, with D tentatively TRBD2 (5 bases). CDR3 amino acids: CASIHGLAPWDTQYF. For the CDR3, the DNA is TGTGCCAGCATTCACGGACTGGCCCCTTGGGATACGCAGTATTTT.